The 27 T cell receptor beta chains below come from one sample, sequenced in a study of blood T cell repertoires in COVID-19. Clones were sequenced by immunoSEQ multiplex PCR, and TCRdb holds only the in-frame ones, with some missing. The data show roughly 100,000 clones, roughly 88% seen once. The specimen sequenced was peripheral blood. These receptor sequences come from a man aged 80 or over with acute or convalescent COVID-19.

The chain is built from TRBV21-1 and TRBJ2-3; TRBD1 is the table's D call, not checked against the DNA. TRBV21-1 constitutes a pseudogene. The CDR3 consists of 16 residues. The CDR3 loop reads CASRSGRDRVTDTQYF. The DNA for the CDR3 is TGTGCCAGCAGGTCAGGCAGGGACAGGGTGACAGATACGCAGTATTTT.

The V and J genes are TRBV5-4 and TRBJ1-1; D call uncertain. Germline-derived CDR1 and CDR2 are SGHNT and YYREEE (reference sequence). The V gene lost 0 bases and the J gene lost 2 bases, with 11 bases spanning the gap. This CDR3 is 15 amino acids long. The CDR3 loop is CASSLDPTLNTEAFF. CDR3 sequence (DNA): TGTGCCAGCAGCTTGGACCCGACACTTAACACTGAAGCTTTCTTT.

The gene calls are TRBV5-1 and TRBJ2-1, with 7 bases fitting TRBD2. The CDR3 length is 15 residues. Per germline, CDR1 SGHRS and CDR2 YFSETQ. V lost 4 bases, J lost 4 bases, and 8 bases stayed unmatched. The CDR3 region has the DNA TGCGCCAGCAGCCGCCTAGCGGACTCTTACAATGAGCAGTTCTTC. Translating gives CASSRLADSYNEQFF.

This clone was found a few times. V is TRBV5-1 and J is TRBJ1-1; D is unresolved. This CDR3 comprises 14 residues. The germline V gene encodes CDR1 SGHRS and CDR2 YFSETQ. With 0 bases removed from V and 1 base from J, the gap between germline ends came to 7 bases. The CDR3 is CASSLGQENTEAFF. The CDR3 bases are TGCGCCAGCAGCTTGGGGCAGGAGAACACTGAAGCTTTCTTT.

The V gene is TRBV2, the J gene TRBJ2-6; D perhaps matches TRBD1 (5 bases). The CDR3 length is 15 residues. Trimming removed 0 bases from V and 2 bases from J, with 5 bases in between. Germline loops: CDR1 SNHLY, CDR2 FYNNEI. DNA for the CDR3: TGTGCCAGCAGTGAAGCCAGGGCTGGGGCCAACGTCCTGACTTTC. This translates into CASSEARAGANVLTF.

This clone occurred once. V gene TRBV6-5 combines with J gene TRBJ2-7, with D maybe TRBD2 (6 bases). The CDR3 loop spans 13 amino acids. Germline assignment: CDR1 MNHEY and CDR2 SVGAGI. Trimming removed 5 bases from V and 3 bases from J, with 11 bases in between. In nucleotides, the CDR3 is TGTGCCAGCAGTAGGGACTCCCTCTACGAGCAGTACTTC. Encoded protein: CASSRDSLYEQYF.

As to this clone: The sample carries other DNA sequences with the same CDR3. The CDR3 sequence: CASSPTGGYGYTF. The CDR3 DNA is TGTGCCAGCAGCCCAACGGGGGGGTATGGCTACACCTTC. The V and J genes are TRBV28 and TRBJ1-2; D might be TRBD1 (5 bases). CDR3 length: 13 residues. The V end was cut by 6 bases, the J end by 5 bases, with 13 bases between. CDR1 is MDHEN, CDR2 SYDVKM, per germline.

For the CDR3, the DNA is TGTGCCAGCAGCGTAAAGTCGGGCACCGGGGAGCTGTTTTTT. Translated, it gives CASSVKSGTGELFF. The gene calls are TRBV9 and TRBJ2-2; unclear D gene. The V end lost 1 base, the J end lost 4 bases, and 8 bases lay between the germline ends. The CDR3 covers 14 residues. Germline lookup yields CDR1 SGDLS and CDR2 YYNGEE.

The gene calls are TRBV3-1 (or the pseudogene TRBV3-2) and TRBJ1-2; D unresolved. Trimming left V 4 bases short and J 6 bases short, with 12 bases between. The CDR3 covers 13 residues. Germline values: CDR1 LGHDT, CDR2 YNNKEL (reference sequence). The DNA for the CDR3 is TGTGCCAGCAGCCCCGCGGTCTCGGATGGCTACACCTTC. Amino acids: CASSPAVSDGYTF.

The chain recombines TRBV23-1 with TRBJ2-7; 7 positions match TRBD1. TRBV23-1 is reported as an ORF; its role is uncertain. This CDR3 is built from 15 residues. V lost 0 bases and J lost 4; bases outside the gene matches: 6. The CDR3 sequence is CASSQSTGQRYEQYF. The CDR3 DNA follows: TGCGCCAGCAGTCAATCTACGGGACAGAGGTACGAGCAGTACTTC.

The CDR3 DNA reads as TGTGCCAGCAGTTCGGACAGACAAGGAGGCTACACCTTC. Translation: CASSSDRQGGYTF. J is TRBJ1-2 and V is TRBV6-4; tentative D call: TRBD1 (6 bases). Germline V gene lookup returns CDR1 MRHNA and CDR2 SNTAGT. CDR3 size: 13 residues. V was trimmed by 5 bases and J by 8 bases, leaving 15 bases between them.

CDR3 nucleotide sequence: TGCGCCAGCAGCTTGGCACCCGGGGGGTACACTGAAGCTTTCTTT. The encoded protein is CASSLAPGGYTEAFF. V and J are TRBV5-1 and TRBJ1-1; a weak D match, TRBD1 (5 bases). The CDR3 length is 15 residues. V was trimmed by 0 bases and J by 3 bases, leaving 12 bases between them. The germline CDR1 and CDR2 sequences are SGHRS and YFSETQ.

This chain's CDR3 is CASSPKAGQGNYGYTF. In nucleotides, the CDR3 is TGTGCCAGCAGCCCAAAAGCGGGACAGGGCAACTATGGCTACACCTTC. The chain employs TRBV7-2 and TRBJ1-2, with 9 bases fitting TRBD1. V lost 5 bases to trimming and J lost 2 bases; unmatched junction nucleotides: 9. The germline V gene encodes CDR1 SGHTA and CDR2 FQGNSA. The CDR3 sequence is 16 residues long.

The gene calls are TRBV9 and TRBJ2-1; 7 positions match TRBD2. There are 15 residues in the CDR3. Germline V gene sequence: CDR1 SGDLS, CDR2 YYNGEE. V lost 3 bases and J lost 1; bases outside the gene matches: 4. The CDR3, as DNA: TGTGCCAGCAGCGAAGAGCGGGGATCCTACAATGAGCAGTTCTTC. Protein: CASSEERGSYNEQFF.

This chain joins TRBV6-5 and TRBJ2-7; TRBD2 matches 9 bases. The germline CDR1 and CDR2 sequences are MNHEY and SVGAGI. The CDR3 totals 15 residues. Trimming cost V 6 bases and J 4 bases; bases outside gene matches: 10. The CDR3 protein is CASRDTGTSWYEQYF. DNA of the CDR3: TGTGCCAGCAGGGACACCGGGACTAGCTGGTACGAGCAGTACTTC.

The V gene is TRBV3-1 (or the pseudogene TRBV3-2), the J gene TRBJ2-3; the D is unclear. The CDR3 spans 13 residues. Trimming left V 5 bases short and J 3 bases short, with 9 bases between. The germline V gene has CDR1 LGHDT and CDR2 YNNKEL (reference sequence). Written as DNA, the CDR3 is TGTGCCAGCAGCTCCCTCAGGACAGATACGCAGTATTTT. It translates to CASSSLRTDTQYF.

This chain joins TRBV10-3 and TRBJ2-5; 11 positions agree with TRBD2. Trimming cost V 0 bases and J 5 bases; bases outside gene matches: 8. Germline V gene lookup returns CDR1 ENHRY and CDR2 SYGVKD. The CDR3 has 17 amino acids. DNA for the CDR3: TGTGCCATCAGTGAGTCGACTGGGTCTAGCGGGAGGGAGACCCAGTACTTC. This gives the protein CAISESTGSSGRETQYF.

This chain connects TRBV7-9 to TRBJ2-7; 13 bases are a match to TRBD2. Per germline, CDR1 SEHNR and CDR2 FQNEAQ (reference sequence). Germline trimming cut 5 bases from V and 6 bases from J; bases unmatched to any gene: 7. This CDR3 has 15 amino acids. DNA of the CDR3: TGTGCCAGCAGCGGTCCGGGACTAGCGGGAAGCGAGCAGTACTTC. Translating gives CASSGPGLAGSEQYF.

The sample holds one count of this clone. The V gene is TRBV20-1, the J gene TRBJ1-5; D uncertain. The CDR3 is 12 residues long. V lost 3 bases and J lost 8, with 11 bases in between. The germline V gene encodes CDR1 DFQATT and CDR2 SNEGSKA (reference sequence). The CDR3 nucleotides are TGCAGTGCTAGTCGGATAGGAGAGCCCCAGCATTTT. It translates to CSASRIGEPQHF.

The chain recombines TRBV6-2 or TRBV6-3 with TRBJ2-1; D tentatively reads TRBD1 or TRBD2 (5 bases each). The CDR3 contains 12 residues. Germline values: CDR1 MNHEY, CDR2 SVGEGT. The ends were cut back, 6 bases at V and 8 bases at J, with 11 bases in the middle. CDR3 in amino acids: CASSRGGYEQFF. CDR3 coding DNA: TGTGCCAGCAGCCGGGGCGGCTATGAGCAGTTCTTC.

The gene calls are TRBV29-1 and TRBJ1-2; a possible D gene is TRBD1 (5 bases). In germline, CDR1 is SQVTM, CDR2 ANQGSEA. The CDR3 is 17 residues long. V shed 4 bases and J shed 4 bases, with 25 bases lying between them. The CDR3 loop reads CSVVTFAPGGATYGYTF. In DNA, the CDR3 is TGCAGCGTTGTCACTTTCGCCCCCGGAGGGGCCACCTATGGCTACACCTTC. The full variable domain, in which reference TRBV29-1 and TRBJ1-2 provide the parts outside the CDR3, is SAVISQKPSRDICQRGTSLTIQCQVDSQVTMMFWYRQQPGQSLTLIATANQGSEATYESGFVIDKFPISRPNLTFSTLTVSNMSPEDSSIYLCSVVTFAPGGATYGYTFGSGTRLTVV.

The genes are TRBV30 and TRBJ2-5; the match to TRBD1 covers 7 bases. The germline V gene encodes CDR1 GTSNPN and CDR2 SVGIG (reference sequence). V dropped 6 bases and J dropped 5; count of bases not matched to a gene: 9. The CDR3 contains 13 residues. CDR3 sequence reads: CACGLTGVETQYF. The DNA for the CDR3 is TGTGCCTGCGGATTAACAGGGGTCGAGACCCAGTACTTC.

The rearrangement uses TRBV6-4 and TRBJ2-1, with 9 bases that match TRBD2. Germline CDR1 MRHNA, CDR2 SNTAGT. J lost 3 bases, V lost 7 bases, and 7 bases had no gene match. The CDR3 covers 15 residues. The DNA for the CDR3 is TGTGCCAGCAAGGGACTAGCCTTATTCTACAATGAGCAGTTCTTC. This codes for CASKGLALFYNEQFF.

V gene TRBV28 combines with J gene TRBJ2-5, with D possibly being TRBD1 (6 bases). Germline V gene lookup returns CDR1 MDHEN and CDR2 SYDVKM. V was shortened by 2 bases and J by 2 bases, with 12 bases between the two germline ends. The CDR3 is 15 residues long. The CDR3 bases are TGTGCCAGCAGTTTACTTACAGGGATTCAAGAGACCCAGTACTTC. It yields the protein CASSLLTGIQETQYF. Complete variable domain (other parts from reference TRBV28 and TRBJ2-5): DVKVTQSSRYLVKRTGEKVFLECVQDMDHENMFWYRQDPGLGLRLIYFSYDVKMKEKGDIPEGYSVSREKKERFSLILESASTNQTSMYLCASSLLTGIQETQYFGPGTRLLVL.

The chain couples TRBV12-1 to TRBJ1-2. TRBV12-1 is a known pseudogene. The CDR3 covers 16 residues. CDR3 bases: TGTGCCAGCAGCTTTGCGGGAGGGTGGTCGACCTATGGCTACACCTTC. Translation: CASSFAGGWSTYGYTF.

This clone was counted a few times. The chain has TRBV5-6 and TRBJ2-6; the match to TRBD1 covers 7 bases. The CDR3 extends over 14 amino acids. The V gene end was trimmed by 1 base and the J gene end by 9 bases; junction bases not matched to a gene: 4. The germline V gene encodes CDR1 SGHDT and CDR2 YYEEEE. The CDR3 DNA is TGTGCCAGCAGCTTGAGAGGGGGCGGCAACGTCCTGACTTTC. Translated, it gives CASSLRGGGNVLTF.

The chain combines TRBV28 with TRBJ1-5, with 8 bases lining up with TRBD1. The CDR3 loop spans 15 amino acids. V was clipped by 6 bases and J by 7 bases; unmatched bases: 11. Germline CDR1 is MDHEN and CDR2 is SYDVKM. CDR3 in DNA: TGTGCCAGCAGGCCCGGACAGGGTGGGTCACAGCCCCAGCATTTT. As protein: CASRPGQGGSQPQHF.